One and the same sample provided the 14 T cell receptor beta chains below, sequenced in a study of T-cell memory formation after mild COVID-19. TCRdb ran MiXCR on the 5' RACE reads and lists one entry per CDR3 protein. Among approximately 240,000 distinct CDR3 sequences, about 17% were seen once, and the ten largest hold roughly 3.6%. The sequencing sample was made of PBMCs or a T cell subset sorted from them (not recorded which). These receptors all come from a man aged 18-30 years who had mild COVID-19 (a few samples of this study predate the infection). Cell type and time point are not known.

V and J are TRBV4-1 and TRBJ2-3; D is undetermined. With 1 base removed from V and 0 bases from J, the gap between germline ends came to 11 bases. The CDR3 is 16 residues long. CDR1 and CDR2 from the germline V gene are MGHRA and YSYEKL. The CDR3 loop is CASSQVRALSTDTQYF. The CDR3 bases are TGCGCCAGCAGCCAAGTTCGGGCCCTAAGCACAGATACGCAGTATTTT.

CDR3: CASSSSWGDTDTQYF. DNA of the CDR3: TGTGCCAGCAGCTCAAGCTGGGGGGATACAGATACGCAGTATTTT. This rearrangement joins TRBV7-3 to TRBJ2-3; maybe TRBD2 (6 bases). CDR1 and CDR2 (germline): SGHTA, FQGTGA. There are 15 residues in the CDR3. The V and J ends lost 4 bases and 3 bases respectively, with 14 bases between them.

This clonotype was found a few times. This sequence joins TRBV2 and TRBJ2-1; 9 bases are a match to TRBD2. This CDR3 has 15 amino acids. The V gene's germline CDR1 is SNHLY and CDR2 FYNNEI. Trimming took 7 bases from V and 3 from J; bases not matched to a gene: 7. The CDR3 DNA reads TGTGCCAGCATTTTCCTAGCGGGGATCTACAATGAGCAGTTCTTC. This codes for CASIFLAGIYNEQFF.

The V call is TRBV7-9, the J call TRBJ2-1; 7 bases line up with TRBD1. Per the germline V gene, CDR1 is SEHNR and CDR2 is FQNEAQ (reference sequence). Trimming removed 5 bases from V and 8 bases from J; junction bases left unmatched: 18. This CDR3 region has 17 residues. The CDR3 region has the DNA TGTGCCAGCAGCCACCGATCGACAGGGAAGTTGACCCATGAGCAGTTCTTC. Translating gives CASSHRSTGKLTHEQFF.

The rearrangement links TRBV7-3 to TRBJ2-3, with D unresolved. The CDR3 has 13 residues. V was clipped by 3 bases and J by 4 bases, with 8 bases between them. The germline V gene has CDR1 SGHTA and CDR2 FQGTGA. CDR3 bases: TGTGCCAGCAGCTTCAGCCCGGCAGATACGCAGTATTTT. Translating gives CASSFSPADTQYF.

The chain employs TRBV15 and TRBJ1-5; D not certain. The CDR3 runs to 13 residues. Germline-derived CDR1 and CDR2 are LNHNV and YYDKDF (reference sequence). Between the trimmed V and J ends, which lost 5 bases and 0 bases, there was a span of 5 bases. The CDR3 loop is CATSPYSNQPQHF. CDR3 DNA sequence: TGTGCCACCAGCCCGTATAGCAATCAGCCCCAGCATTTT.

V and J are TRBV6-5 and TRBJ2-1; possibly TRBD2 for D (6 bases). There are 13 residues in the CDR3. Trimming pared 7 bases from V and 9 bases from J, leaving 16 bases between. Germline-derived CDR1 and CDR2 are MNHEY and SVGAGI. The CDR3 sequence: CASTLGRGTEQFF. CDR3 sequence (DNA): TGTGCCAGCACCCTAGGGCGGGGAACTGAGCAGTTCTTC.

This clonotype was observed a few times. This sequence joins TRBV6-2 or TRBV6-3 and TRBJ2-3; 8 bases map to TRBD2. The CDR3 extends over 17 amino acids. V lost 6 bases to trimming and J lost 5 bases; unmatched junction nucleotides: 16. Looked up from germline, CDR1 is MNHEY and CDR2 is SVGEGT. CDR3 in DNA: TGTGCCAGCAGCGCGCCAGCGGGGGCCCCGATGGGAGATACGCAGTATTTT. Translation: CASSAPAGAPMGDTQYF.

The CDR3 sequence: CSASRASGVSDTQYF. In nucleotides, the CDR3 is TGCAGTGCTAGTCGGGCTAGCGGGGTGTCAGATACGCAGTATTTT. The chain couples TRBV20-1 to TRBJ2-3; the match to TRBD2 covers 9 bases. With 3 bases clipped from V and 4 bases from J, the junction kept 8 bases outside the gene matches. CDR1 and CDR2 (germline): DFQATT, SNEGSKA (reference sequence). CDR3 length equals 15 residues.

The rearrangement uses TRBV6-5 and TRBJ2-2; unclear D gene. In germline, CDR1 is MNHEY, CDR2 SVGAGI. The length of the CDR3 is 15 residues. Trimming removed 0 bases from V and 4 bases from J, with 9 bases in between. The CDR3 coding sequence is TGTGCCAGCAGTTACTCGACCAGGTCCACCGGGGAGCTGTTTTTT. Amino acid sequence: CASSYSTRSTGELFF.

Only a few counts were recorded for this clonotype. The V and J genes are TRBV5-1 and TRBJ2-1, with 11 bases that match TRBD2. The CDR3 totals 16 residues. CDR1 is SGHRS, CDR2 YFSETQ, per germline. The V segment lost 0 bases and the J segment 4 bases; nucleotides outside the gene matches: 3. The DNA for the CDR3 is TGCGCCAGCAGCTTGGGGCTAGCGGGGGGTTACAATGAGCAGTTCTTC. Protein: CASSLGLAGGYNEQFF.

The V call is TRBV5-1, the J call TRBJ2-1, with 7 bases identical to TRBD2. The CDR3 is 14 residues long. The V gene's germline CDR1 is SGHRS and CDR2 YFSETQ. V dropped 5 bases and J dropped 5; count of bases not matched to a gene: 7. The CDR3 coding sequence is TGCGCCAGCAGTTCCAGCGGGGCCGACAATGAGCAGTTCTTC. This sequence encodes CASSSSGADNEQFF.

This chain joins TRBV7-9 and TRBJ2-7; tentatively, D is TRBD2 (5 bases). Trimming left V 3 bases short and J 3 bases short, with 15 bases between. Per the germline V gene, CDR1 is SEHNR and CDR2 is FQNEAQ (reference sequence). The CDR3 runs 15 residues. The CDR3 is CASSFTTRTGYEQYV. The CDR3 nucleotides read TGTGCCAGCAGCTTCACGACCCGGACTGGCTACGAGCAGTACGTC.

The chain uses TRBV5-1 and TRBJ2-3; 8 positions agree with TRBD2. The CDR3 spans 16 residues. The V gene's germline CDR1 is SGHRS and CDR2 YFSETQ. J gave up 4 bases and V 4 bases, and 11 bases lay outside the gene matches. The CDR3 sequence: CASSPPGGASADTQYF. The DNA of the CDR3 is TGCGCCAGCAGCCCTCCCGGGGGGGCCAGCGCAGATACGCAGTATTTT.